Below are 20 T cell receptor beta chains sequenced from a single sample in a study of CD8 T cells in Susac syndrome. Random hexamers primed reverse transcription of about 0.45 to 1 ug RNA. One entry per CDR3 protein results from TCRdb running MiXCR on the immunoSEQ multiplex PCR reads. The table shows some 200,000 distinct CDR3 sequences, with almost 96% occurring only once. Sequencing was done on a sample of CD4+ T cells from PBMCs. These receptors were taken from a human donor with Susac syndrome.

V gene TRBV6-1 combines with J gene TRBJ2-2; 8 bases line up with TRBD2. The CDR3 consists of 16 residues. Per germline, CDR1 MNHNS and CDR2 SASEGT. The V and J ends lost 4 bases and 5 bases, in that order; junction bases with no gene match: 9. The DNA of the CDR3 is TGTGCCAGCAGTGCCGCGGGGGGCTGGGGTACCGGGGAGCTGTTTTTT. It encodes CASSAAGGWGTGELFF.

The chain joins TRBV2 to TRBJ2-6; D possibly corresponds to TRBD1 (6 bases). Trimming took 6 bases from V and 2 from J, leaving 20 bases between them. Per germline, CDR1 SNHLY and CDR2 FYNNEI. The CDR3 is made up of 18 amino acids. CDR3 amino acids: CASSTRLLTGAGANVLTF. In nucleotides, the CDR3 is TGTGCCAGCAGCACCCGCCTCCTGACAGGAGCTGGGGCCAACGTCCTGACTTTC. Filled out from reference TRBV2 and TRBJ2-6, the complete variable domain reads EPEVTQTPSHQVTQMGQEVILRCVPISNHLYFYWYRQILGQKVEFLVSFYNNEISEKSEIFDDQFSVERPDGSNFTLKIRSTKLEDSAMYFCASSTRLLTGAGANVLTFGAGSRLTVL.

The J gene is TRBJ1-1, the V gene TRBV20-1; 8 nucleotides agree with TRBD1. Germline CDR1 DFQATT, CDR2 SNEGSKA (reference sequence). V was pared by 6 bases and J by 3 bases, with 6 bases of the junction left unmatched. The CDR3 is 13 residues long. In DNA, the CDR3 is TGCAGTGCGCCGACAGGGGTCGACACTGAAGCTTTCTTT. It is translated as CSAPTGVDTEAFF.

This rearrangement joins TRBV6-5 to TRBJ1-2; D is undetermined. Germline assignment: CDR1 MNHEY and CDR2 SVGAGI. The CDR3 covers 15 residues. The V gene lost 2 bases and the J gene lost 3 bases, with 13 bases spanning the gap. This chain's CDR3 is CASSYRGRDYYGYTF. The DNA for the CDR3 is TGTGCCAGCAGTTACCGTGGCAGAGACTACTATGGCTACACCTTC.

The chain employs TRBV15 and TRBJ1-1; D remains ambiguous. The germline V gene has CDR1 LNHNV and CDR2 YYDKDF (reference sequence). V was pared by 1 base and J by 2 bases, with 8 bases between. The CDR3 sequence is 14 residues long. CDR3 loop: CATSRGDLNTEAFF. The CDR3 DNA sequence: TGTGCCACCAGCAGAGGCGATTTAAACACTGAAGCTTTCTTT.

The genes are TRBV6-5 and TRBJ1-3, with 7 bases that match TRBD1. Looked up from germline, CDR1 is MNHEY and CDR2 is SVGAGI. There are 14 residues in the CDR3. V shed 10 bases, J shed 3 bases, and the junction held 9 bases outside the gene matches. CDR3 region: CATHPTGHGNTIYF. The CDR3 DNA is TGTGCCACCCATCCGACAGGGCATGGAAACACCATATATTTT.

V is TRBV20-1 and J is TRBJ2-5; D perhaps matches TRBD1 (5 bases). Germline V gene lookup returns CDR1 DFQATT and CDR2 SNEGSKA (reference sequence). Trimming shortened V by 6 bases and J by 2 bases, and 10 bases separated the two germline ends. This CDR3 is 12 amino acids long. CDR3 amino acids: CSAHDRQETQYF. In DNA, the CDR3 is TGCAGTGCCCATGACAGACAAGAGACCCAGTACTTC.

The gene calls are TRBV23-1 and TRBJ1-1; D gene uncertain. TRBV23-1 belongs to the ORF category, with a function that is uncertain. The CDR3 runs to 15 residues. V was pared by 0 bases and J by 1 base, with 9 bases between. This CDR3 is CASSQSGTPNTEAFF. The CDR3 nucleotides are TGCGCCAGCAGTCAATCGGGCACACCGAACACTGAAGCTTTCTTT.

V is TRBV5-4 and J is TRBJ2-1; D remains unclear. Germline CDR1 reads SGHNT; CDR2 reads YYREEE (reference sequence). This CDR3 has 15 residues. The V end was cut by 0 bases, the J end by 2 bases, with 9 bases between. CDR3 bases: TGTGCCAGCAGCTTGGTGGTTCAAGCCTACAATGAGCAGTTCTTC. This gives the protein CASSLVVQAYNEQFF.

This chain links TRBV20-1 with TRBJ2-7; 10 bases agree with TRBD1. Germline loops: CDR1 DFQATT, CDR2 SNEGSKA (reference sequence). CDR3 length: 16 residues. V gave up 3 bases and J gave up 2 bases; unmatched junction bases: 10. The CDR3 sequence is CSARGTGEFFTYEQYF. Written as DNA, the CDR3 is TGCAGTGCTAGGGGGACAGGGGAGTTTTTTACCTACGAGCAGTACTTC.

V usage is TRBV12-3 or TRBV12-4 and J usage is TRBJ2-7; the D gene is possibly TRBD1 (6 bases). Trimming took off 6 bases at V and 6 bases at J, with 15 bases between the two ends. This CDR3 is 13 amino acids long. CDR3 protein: CASRRQEFGEQYF. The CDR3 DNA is TGTGCCAGCAGGAGACAGGAGTTTGGCGAGCAGTACTTC.

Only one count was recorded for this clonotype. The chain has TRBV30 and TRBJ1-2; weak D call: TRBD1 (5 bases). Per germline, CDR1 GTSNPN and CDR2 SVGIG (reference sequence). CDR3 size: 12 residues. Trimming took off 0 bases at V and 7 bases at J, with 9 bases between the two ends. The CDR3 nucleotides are TGTGCCTGGAGTGTGGGGCAACCTGGCTACACCTTC. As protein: CAWSVGQPGYTF.

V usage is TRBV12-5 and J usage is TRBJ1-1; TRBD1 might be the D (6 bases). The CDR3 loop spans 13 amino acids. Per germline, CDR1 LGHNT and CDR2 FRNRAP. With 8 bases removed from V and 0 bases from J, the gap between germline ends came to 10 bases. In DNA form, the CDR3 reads TGTGCTAGTCACGCAGGGGTGAACACTGAAGCTTTCTTT. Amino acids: CASHAGVNTEAFF.

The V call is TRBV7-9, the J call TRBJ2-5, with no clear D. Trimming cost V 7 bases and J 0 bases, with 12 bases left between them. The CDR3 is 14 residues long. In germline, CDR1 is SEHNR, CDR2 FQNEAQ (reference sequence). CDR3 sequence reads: CASTEAEYQETQYF. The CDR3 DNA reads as TGTGCCAGCACCGAAGCAGAGTACCAAGAGACCCAGTACTTC.

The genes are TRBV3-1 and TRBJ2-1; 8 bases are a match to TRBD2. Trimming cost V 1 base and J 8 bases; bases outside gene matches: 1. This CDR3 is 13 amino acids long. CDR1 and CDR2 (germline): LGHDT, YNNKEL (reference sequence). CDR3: CASSQAGGHEQFF. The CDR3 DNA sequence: TGTGCCAGCAGCCAAGCGGGGGGGCATGAGCAGTTCTTC.

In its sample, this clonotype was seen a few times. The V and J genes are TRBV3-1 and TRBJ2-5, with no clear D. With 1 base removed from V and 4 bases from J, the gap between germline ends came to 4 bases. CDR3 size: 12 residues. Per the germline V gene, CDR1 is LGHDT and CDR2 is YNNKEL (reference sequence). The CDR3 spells CASSQARETQYF. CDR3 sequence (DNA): TGTGCCAGCAGCCAAGCTCGAGAGACCCAGTACTTC.

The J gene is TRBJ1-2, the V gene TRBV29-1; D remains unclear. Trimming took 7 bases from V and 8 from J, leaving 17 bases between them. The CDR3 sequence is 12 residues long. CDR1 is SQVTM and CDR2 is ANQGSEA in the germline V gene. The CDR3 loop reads CSGSAGDMGYTF. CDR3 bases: TGCAGCGGGTCTGCCGGAGACATGGGCTACACCTTC.

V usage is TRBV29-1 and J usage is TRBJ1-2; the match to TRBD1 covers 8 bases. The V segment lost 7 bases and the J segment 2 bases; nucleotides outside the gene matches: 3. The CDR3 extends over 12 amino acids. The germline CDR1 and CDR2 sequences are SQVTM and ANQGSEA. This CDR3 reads CSERTGNYGYTF. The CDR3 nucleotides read TGCAGCGAAAGGACAGGGAACTATGGCTACACCTTC.

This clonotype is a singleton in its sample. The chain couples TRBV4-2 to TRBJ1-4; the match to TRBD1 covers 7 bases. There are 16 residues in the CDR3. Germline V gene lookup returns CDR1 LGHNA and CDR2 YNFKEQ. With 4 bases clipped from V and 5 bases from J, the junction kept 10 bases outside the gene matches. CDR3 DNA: TGTGCCAGCAGCCTTTCTACCGGGACAGTGAATGAAAAACTGTTTTTT. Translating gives CASSLSTGTVNEKLFF.

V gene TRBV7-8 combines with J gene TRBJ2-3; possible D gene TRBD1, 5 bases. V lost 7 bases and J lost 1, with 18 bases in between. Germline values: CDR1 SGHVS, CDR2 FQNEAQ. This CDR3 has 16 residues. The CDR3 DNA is TGTGCCAGCACCAATGCAGGGTGGGGTGGCACAGATACGCAGTATTTT. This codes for CASTNAGWGGTDTQYF.